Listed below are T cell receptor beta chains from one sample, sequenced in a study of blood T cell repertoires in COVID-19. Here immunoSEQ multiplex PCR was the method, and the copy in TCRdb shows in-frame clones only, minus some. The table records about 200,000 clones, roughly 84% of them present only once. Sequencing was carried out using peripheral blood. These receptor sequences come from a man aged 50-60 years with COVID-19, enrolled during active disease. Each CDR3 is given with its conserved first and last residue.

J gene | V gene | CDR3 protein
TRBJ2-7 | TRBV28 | CASSPNGAGGLYEQYF
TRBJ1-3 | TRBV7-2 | CASSYGTGRGNTIYF
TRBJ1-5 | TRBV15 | CATSNNRGQRQPQHF
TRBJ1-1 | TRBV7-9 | CASSSGQGFMDTEAFF
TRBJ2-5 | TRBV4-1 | CASSQEIGRSGTQYF
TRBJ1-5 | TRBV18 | CASSPSQGPQHF
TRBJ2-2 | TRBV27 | CASSPPLQGGKGRELFF
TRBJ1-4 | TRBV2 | CARKDSTGKLFF
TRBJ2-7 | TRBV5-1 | CASSRPESGGSEQYF
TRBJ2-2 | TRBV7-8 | CASSSAGRDTGELFF
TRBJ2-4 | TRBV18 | CASSDGTSGRENIQYF
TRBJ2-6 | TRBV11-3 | CASSPTSGANVLTF
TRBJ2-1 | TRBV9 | CASSVSGEQFF
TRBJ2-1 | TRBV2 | CASSVGQVSYNEQFF
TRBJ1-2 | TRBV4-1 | CASSHLFGYGYTF
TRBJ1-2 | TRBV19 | CASTERPRTANYGYTF
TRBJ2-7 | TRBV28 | CASEGGVSSYEQYF
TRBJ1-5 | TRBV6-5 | CASSYSAGVLEPQHF
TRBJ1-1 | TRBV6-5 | CASSTGQGYTEAFF
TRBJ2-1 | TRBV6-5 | CASSYVLTGDEQFF
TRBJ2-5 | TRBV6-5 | CASSYSAGKETQYF
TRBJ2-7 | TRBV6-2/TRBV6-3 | CASSYSSRGAHEQYF
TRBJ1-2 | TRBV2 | CASSSWGQAVGGYTF
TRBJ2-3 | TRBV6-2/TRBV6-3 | CASSYPTSGGLSSTTDTQYF
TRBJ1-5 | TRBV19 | CASSSPDRGPNQPQHF
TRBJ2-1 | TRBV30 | CAWSVLVFSGLAGGNEQFF
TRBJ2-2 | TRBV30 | CAWNPNYRGELFF
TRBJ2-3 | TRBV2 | CASNPGINTDTQYF
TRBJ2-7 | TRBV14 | CASSIRPGLAGSYEQYF
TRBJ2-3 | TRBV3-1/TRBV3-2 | CASSQRGQTTDTQYF
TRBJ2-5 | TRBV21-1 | CASSKVTVDRSAPRQYF
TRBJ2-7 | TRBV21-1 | CASPCMGVLARSYEQYF
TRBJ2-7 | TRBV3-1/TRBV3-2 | CASSQDWLGAGQEPYEQYF
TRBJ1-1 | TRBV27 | CASSFGTGGLAFF
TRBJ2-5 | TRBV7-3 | CASSPTASGGVETQYF
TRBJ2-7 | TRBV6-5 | CASSYLSDSLTYEQYF
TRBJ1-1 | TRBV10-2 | CASILIPGTEAFF
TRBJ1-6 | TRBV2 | CATVGPARKSYNSPLHF
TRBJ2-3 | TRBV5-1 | CASSLIIAASTDTQYF
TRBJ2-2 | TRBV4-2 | CASSQDPRGVASAGELFF
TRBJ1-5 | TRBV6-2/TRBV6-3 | CASSYVPGRNQPQHF
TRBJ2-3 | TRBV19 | CASSRNPLPSTDTQYF
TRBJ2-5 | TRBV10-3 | CAISGDTQWETQYF
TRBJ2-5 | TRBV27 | CASRASGRPETQYF
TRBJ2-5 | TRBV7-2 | CASSPPGGRAAQYF
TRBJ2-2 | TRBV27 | CASRSSGGAPTGELFF
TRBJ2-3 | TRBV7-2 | CASSSPKGAGTDTQYF
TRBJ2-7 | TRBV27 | CASSFQGAATGSSYEQYF
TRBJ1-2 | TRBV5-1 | CASSTGGKNYGYTF
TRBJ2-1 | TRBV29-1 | CSAGTGDEQFF
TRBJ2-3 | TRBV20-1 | CSASPVDTQYF
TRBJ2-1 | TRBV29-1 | CSVELGGPVDEQFF
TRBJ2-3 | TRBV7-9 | CASSLEDFTDTQYF
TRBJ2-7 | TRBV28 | CASSPGTGGTYEQYF
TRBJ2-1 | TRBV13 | CASSRGSVQGGDNEQFF
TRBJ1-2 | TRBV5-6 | CASSLDRAYGYTF
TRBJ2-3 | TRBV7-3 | CASSLTRTDPARADTQYF
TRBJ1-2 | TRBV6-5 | CASSYSDNPMNYGYTF